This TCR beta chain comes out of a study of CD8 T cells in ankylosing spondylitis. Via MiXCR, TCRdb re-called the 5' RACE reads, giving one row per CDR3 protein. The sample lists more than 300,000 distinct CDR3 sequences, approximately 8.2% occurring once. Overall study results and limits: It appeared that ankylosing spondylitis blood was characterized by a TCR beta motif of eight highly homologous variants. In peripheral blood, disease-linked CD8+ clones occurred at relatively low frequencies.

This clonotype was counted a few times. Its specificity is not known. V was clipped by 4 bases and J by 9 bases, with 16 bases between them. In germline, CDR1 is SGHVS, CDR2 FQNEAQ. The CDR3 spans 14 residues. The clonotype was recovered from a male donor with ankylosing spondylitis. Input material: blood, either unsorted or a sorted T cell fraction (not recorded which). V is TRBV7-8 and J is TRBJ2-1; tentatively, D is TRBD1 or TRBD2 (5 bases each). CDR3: CASSSRGADGEQFF. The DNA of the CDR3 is TGTGCCAGCAGCTCTAGAGGGGCGGATGGTGAGCAGTTCTTC.